This is a list of T cell receptor beta chains from one sample in a study of cytomegalovirus exposure and HLA in healthy donors. Sequencing was performed with immunoSEQ multiplex PCR; in TCRdb, only in-frame clones are kept and a portion is missing. Of 100,000 to 150,000 clones in the sample, over 65% were seen once. Sequenced sample: PBMCs. The receptors stem from a man aged 18 to 29 in good health and CMV-seropositive. Each CDR3 is given with its conserved first and last residue. D genes are given only for firm matches. The size field is filled for only some rows; it gives once, few, many or a size class.

CDR3,DNA,J,size,V,D
CASSQALGYGNTIYF,TGTGCCAGCAGCCAAGCACTGGGCTACGGAAACACCATATATTTT,TRBJ1-3,-,TRBV4-2,-
CASSGDSATNTEAFF,TGTGCCAGCAGTGGGGACAGCGCTACGAACACTGAAGCTTTCTTT,TRBJ1-1,many,TRBV7-8,TRBD1
CASSYNQETQYF,TGTGCCAGCAGCTACAACCAAGAGACCCAGTACTTC,TRBJ2-5,-,TRBV11-2,-
CAWSVGTGRGGYTF,TGTGCCTGGAGTGTCGGGACAGGTCGAGGAGGCTACACCTTC,TRBJ1-2,-,TRBV30,TRBD1
CASSPPGGSNTEAFF,TGTGCCAGCAGTCCCCCGGGGGGGTCGAACACTGAAGCTTTCTTT,TRBJ1-1,-,TRBV27,-
CASGPGETQYF,TGTGCTAGTGGCCCGGGGGAGACCCAGTACTTC,TRBJ2-5,-,TRBV12-5,-
CASSYVGESRNEQYF,TGTGCCAGCAGTTACGTTGGGGAGTCTAGGAACGAGCAGTACTTC,TRBJ2-7,-,TRBV6-5,-
CAWTRGNTGELFF,TGTGCCTGGACCCGGGGGAACACCGGGGAGCTGTTTTTT,TRBJ2-2,-,TRBV30,-
CASSTQGDFRDEQFF,TGCGCCAGCAGCACACAGGGTGATTTTCGGGATGAGCAGTTCTTC,TRBJ2-1,-,TRBV5-1,-
CASGTGAYEQYF,TGTGCCTCGGGTACGGGGGCCTACGAGCAGTACTTC,TRBJ2-7,few,TRBV6-1,-
CARGADYGYTF,TGTGCCCGGGGGGCAGACTATGGCTACACCTTC,TRBJ1-2,-,TRBV30,-
CAISERLSLFEAFF,TGTGCCATCAGTGAGCGTTTGAGCCTCTTTGAGGCTTTCTTT,TRBJ1-1,-,TRBV10-3,-
CASSVGQSGTGELFF,TGTGCCAGCAGCGTAGGTCAGTCGGGCACCGGGGAGCTGTTTTTT,TRBJ2-2,-,TRBV9,-
CAVSDSSSSYEQYF,TGTGCCGTATCGGACAGTTCGAGCTCCTACGAGCAGTACTTC,TRBJ2-7,-,TRBV10-3,-
CASRYPRNTEAFF,TGTGCCAGCAGGTACCCTAGGAACACTGAAGCTTTCTTT,TRBJ1-1,-,TRBV6-6,-
CASSSSLNTEAFF,TGTGCCAGTAGTAGTTCTCTGAACACTGAAGCTTTCTTT,TRBJ1-1,-,TRBV19,-
CATSSWSGYEQYF,TGTGCCACCAGCAGCTGGTCCGGGTACGAGCAGTACTTC,TRBJ2-7,-,TRBV15,-
CASSKASGYEQYF,TGTGCCAGCAGCAAGGCTAGCGGCTACGAGCAGTACTTC,TRBJ2-7,-,TRBV7-2,TRBD2
CASSPEWAAINEKLFF,TGTGCCAGCAGCCCTGAGTGGGCCGCTATCAATGAAAAACTGTTTTTT,TRBJ1-4,-,TRBV7-2,-
CASSWRQANEKLFF,TGTGCCAGCAGCTGGCGTCAGGCTAATGAAAAACTGTTTTTT,TRBJ1-4,-,TRBV28,-
CASLASHGYTF,TGTGCCAGCCTAGCTTCTCATGGCTACACCTTC,TRBJ1-2,-,TRBV28,-
CASSLTGSEAFF,TGTGCCAGCAGCTTGACAGGGTCGGAAGCTTTCTTT,TRBJ1-1,-,TRBV7-3,TRBD1
CASSTGPTAGTLSYNEQFF,TGTGCCAGCAGCACCGGGCCGACAGCCGGGACTCTCTCCTACAATGAGCAGTTCTTC,TRBJ2-1,few,TRBV13,-
CATRTGMSSYEQYF,TGTGCCACCCGGACTGGAATGAGCTCCTACGAGCAGTACTTC,TRBJ2-7,few,TRBV28,-
CASSPGAGGRYGETQYF,TGTGCCAGCAGCCCAGGGGCAGGGGGCAGGTATGGAGAGACCCAGTACTTC,TRBJ2-5,once,TRBV5-8,TRBD1
CASSFDRWGGYTF,TGTGCCAGCAGTTTTGACAGGTGGGGGGGCTACACCTTC,TRBJ1-2,-,TRBV27,-
CASSPPSGGNTGELFF,TGTGCCAGCTCACCACCCAGCGGGGGGAACACCGGGGAGCTGTTTTTT,TRBJ2-2,-,TRBV18,TRBD2
CASSYGTTYEQYF,TGTGCCAGTAGTTATGGCACAACCTACGAGCAGTACTTC,TRBJ2-7,-,TRBV19,-
CASSSLAIEPYEQYF,TGTGCCAGCAGCTCTCTAGCAATAGAACCCTACGAGCAGTACTTC,TRBJ2-7,-,TRBV13,-
CASSHTDTQYF,TGTGCCAGCAGCCACACCGATACGCAGTATTTT,TRBJ2-3,-,TRBV5-6,-
CASSQEGRLDSNQPQHF,TGCGCCAGCAGCCAAGAGGGGCGCCTAGATAGCAATCAGCCCCAGCATTTT,TRBJ1-5,-,TRBV4-1,-
CASGRGVQVGTDTQYF,TGTGCTAGTGGTCGGGGGGTCCAGGTCGGCACAGATACGCAGTATTTT,TRBJ2-3,-,TRBV12-5,TRBD2
CASSLGTELGEKLFF,TGTGCCAGCAGTTTGGGCACCGAGCTGGGTGAAAAACTGTTTTTT,TRBJ1-4,-,TRBV28,-
CASSYSNLGNEQFF,TGTGCCAGCAGTTACTCGAATCTCGGGAATGAGCAGTTCTTC,TRBJ2-1,-,TRBV6-6,-
CASSAGQGAYYGYTF,TGTGCCAGTAGTGCCGGACAGGGGGCCTACTATGGCTACACCTTC,TRBJ1-2,-,TRBV19,TRBD1
CASSVREYGQYF,TGTGCCAGCAGTGTTAGAGAGTACGGGCAGTACTTC,TRBJ2-7,-,TRBV6-1,-
CASSPWEGGPDTQYF,TGTGCCAGCAGCCCCTGGGAGGGAGGCCCAGATACGCAGTATTTT,TRBJ2-3,once,TRBV16,TRBD2
CASSPPRTSAEQFF,TGTGCCAGCAGCCCCCCCAGGACTAGCGCCGAGCAGTTCTTC,TRBJ2-1,-,TRBV13,TRBD2
CASSRGAGGNQPQHF,TGTGCCAGCAGTCGCGGGGCAGGAGGCAATCAGCCCCAGCATTTT,TRBJ1-5,-,TRBV28,-
CASSSSGGANEKLFF,TGTGCCAGCAGCTCGTCAGGGGGAGCTAATGAAAAACTGTTTTTT,TRBJ1-4,once,TRBV9,TRBD1
CASATGGESIYGYTF,TGCGCCAGCGCAACAGGGGGCGAGTCCATCTATGGCTACACCTTC,TRBJ1-2,once,TRBV5-1,TRBD1
CASSRRGGGEAGELFF,TGTGCCAGCAGCCGGAGGGGCGGGGGGGAAGCCGGGGAGCTGTTTTTT,TRBJ2-2,-,TRBV4-2,TRBD2
CAISEQGTYGYTF,TGTGCCATCAGTGAGCAGGGTACTTATGGCTACACCTTC,TRBJ1-2,-,TRBV10-3,-
CASSYSTGGYEQYF,TGTGCCAGCAGTTACTCGACAGGGGGATACGAGCAGTACTTC,TRBJ2-7,-,TRBV6-6,TRBD1
CASRTGAANEQFF,TGTGCCAGCAGAACAGGGGCTGCCAATGAGCAGTTCTTC,TRBJ2-1,-,TRBV27,TRBD1
CASSYLAATDTQYF,TGTGCCAGCAGTTACCTAGCAGCCACAGATACGCAGTATTTT,TRBJ2-3,-,TRBV6-5,-
CASSPPGGYTEAFF,TGTGCCAGTAGTCCCCCGGGGGGTTACACTGAAGCTTTCTTT,TRBJ1-1,few,TRBV19,-
CAWSPEGPNYGYTF,TGTGCCTGGAGTCCGGAGGGACCAAACTATGGCTACACCTTC,TRBJ1-2,-,TRBV30,-
CASTREKLFF,TGTGCCAGCACGCGTGAAAAACTGTTTTTT,TRBJ1-4,-,TRBV6-5,-
CASGLDTGVDWKTQYF,TGTGCTAGTGGTTTGGATACAGGGGTGGATTGGAAGACCCAGTACTTC,TRBJ2-5,-,TRBV12-5,TRBD1
CASSASEVRETQYF,TGTGCCAGCAGCGCATCAGAGGTACGAGAGACCCAGTACTTC,TRBJ2-5,-,TRBV9,-
CASSHTGLEQFF,TGTGCCAGCAGCCATACGGGACTCGAGCAGTTCTTC,TRBJ2-1,-,TRBV7-9,-
CASSLGGRDRLEYDGYTF,TGCGCCAGCAGCTTGGGGGGCCGGGACAGGTTGGAGTATGATGGCTACACCTTC,TRBJ1-2,-,TRBV5-1,TRBD1
CASSPVGQKPTDTQYF,TGTGCCAGCAGCCCGGTAGGACAGAAGCCCACAGATACGCAGTATTTT,TRBJ2-3,-,TRBV11-2,-
CASSPNSFQRFF,TGTGCCAGCAGCCCCAACTCTTTTCAGCGGTTCTTC,TRBJ2-1,-,TRBV11-2,-
CSAPRGLNSEAFF,TGCAGCGCCCCAAGGGGGCTTAATAGTGAAGCTTTCTTT,TRBJ1-1,once,TRBV29-1,TRBD1
CASSLEASGGVEQYF,TGTGCCAGCAGCTTAGAGGCTAGCGGGGGCGTCGAGCAGTACTTC,TRBJ2-7,-,TRBV11-2,TRBD2
CAGSETGSNEKLFF,TGTGCCGGATCCGAAACGGGGAGTAATGAAAAACTGTTTTTT,TRBJ1-4,few,TRBV5-6,-
CASGPDRGGGYTF,TGTGCCAGCGGCCCCGACAGGGGCGGGGGCTACACCTTC,TRBJ1-2,-,TRBV2,TRBD1